Below, one TCR beta chain is given with its context. No antigen is known for it. Repertoires were generated with immunoSEQ multiplex PCR, while TCRdb's copy carries only in-frame clones and drops some. The sample shows more than 95,000 clones, roughly nine tenths of them seen only once. The sample belongs to a study of graft-versus-host responses after intestinal transplantation. The clonotype comes from a human donor who received an intestinal transplant. This material consisted of unstimulated CD4+ T cells sorted from spleen or lymph node cells, taken before intestinal transplant.

CDR3 sequence reads: CASSSRQGYYQPQHF. CDR3 DNA: TGTGCCAGCAGTTCCCGACAGGGTTACTATCAGCCCCAGCATTTT. This chain uses TRBV28 with TRBJ1-5, with 7 positions matching TRBD1. The CDR3 is 15 residues long. The junction had 8 bases not matched to a gene; V was cut back by 4 bases and J by 5 bases. Germline CDR1 MDHEN, CDR2 SYDVKM.